This TCR beta chain was identified during a study of cytomegalovirus exposure and HLA in healthy donors. V lost 6 bases, J lost 3 bases, and 4 bases stayed unmatched. The V gene's germline CDR1 is LNHDA and CDR2 SQIVND (reference sequence). There are 15 residues in the CDR3. PCR primers comprised 60 Vbeta and 13 Jbeta primers. Measured with immunoSEQ multiplex PCR; TCRdb has only the in-frame clones, and not every one. The repertoire holds around 140,000 clones, with 60% to 80% as singletons. This chain joins TRBV19 and TRBJ1-3; the match to TRBD1 covers 11 bases. The sequence came from a woman aged 60-70 years in good health and CMV-seronegative. The specimen was PBMCs. CDR3 in amino acids: CASRRDRGDGNTIYF. The CDR3 nucleotides read TGTGCCAGTAGACGGGACAGGGGGGATGGAAACACCATATATTTT.